This T cell receptor beta chain comes out of a study of CD8 T cells in ankylosing spondylitis. TCRdb re-called the 5' RACE reads with MiXCR, one entry per CDR3 protein. The repertoire holds roughly 280,000 distinct CDR3 sequences, around 20% seen once, with 7.8% in the top ten. Trimming removed 1 base at V and 4 bases at J, with 18 bases between. The CDR3 extends over 17 amino acids. The germline CDR1 and CDR2 sequences are LNHNV and YYDKDF (reference sequence). In this sample, this clonotype turned up a few times. The sequencing sample was made of blood, either unsorted or a sorted T cell fraction (not recorded which). The origin of this receptor is a male donor with ankylosing spondylitis or in good health (not recorded which). The chain uses TRBV15 and TRBJ2-3; D ambiguous. CDR3 protein: CATSRGPPTIRADTQYF. For the CDR3, the DNA is TGTGCCACCAGCAGAGGCCCTCCCACAATCCGGGCAGATACGCAGTATTTT.